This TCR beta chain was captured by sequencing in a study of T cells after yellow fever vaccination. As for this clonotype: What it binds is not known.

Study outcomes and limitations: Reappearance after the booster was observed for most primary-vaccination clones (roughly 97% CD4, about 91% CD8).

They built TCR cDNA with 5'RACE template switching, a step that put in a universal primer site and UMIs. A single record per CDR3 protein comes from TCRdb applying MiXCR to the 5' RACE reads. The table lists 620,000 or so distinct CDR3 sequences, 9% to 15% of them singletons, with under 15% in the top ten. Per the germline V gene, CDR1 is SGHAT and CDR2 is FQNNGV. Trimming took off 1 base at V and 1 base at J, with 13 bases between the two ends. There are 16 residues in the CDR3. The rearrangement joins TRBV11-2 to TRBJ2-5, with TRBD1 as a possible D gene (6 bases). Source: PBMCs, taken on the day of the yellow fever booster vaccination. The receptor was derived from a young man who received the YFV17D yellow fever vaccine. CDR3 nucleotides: TGTGCCAGCAGCTTAGGATGGACAGTAACCCAAGAGACCCAGTACTTC. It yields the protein CASSLGWTVTQETQYF.